A single sample is the source of the 2 T cell receptor beta chains below, sequenced in a study of cytomegalovirus exposure and HLA in healthy donors. The primer mix had 60 Vbeta and 13 Jbeta primers. Profiling relied on immunoSEQ multiplex PCR, and the TCRdb table lists in-frame clones only, not all of them. The sample consists of 150,000 to 200,000 clones, around 78% of them appearing once. Sequencing input: PBMCs. The receptors were gathered from a middle-aged woman in good health and CMV-seronegative.

This rearrangement joins TRBV18 to TRBJ1-1; 10 nucleotides line up with TRBD1. Per germline, CDR1 KGHSH and CDR2 LQKENI. V trimming: 5 bases; J trimming: 3 bases; junction bases outside the gene matches: 0. This CDR3 is built from 13 residues. This CDR3 is CASSGQGDTEAFF. For the CDR3, the DNA is TGTGCCAGCTCAGGACAGGGGGACACTGAAGCTTTCTTT. Looking up the rest from reference TRBV18 and TRBJ1-1 gives the full variable domain: NAGVMQNPRHLVRRRGQEARLRCSPMKGHSHVYWYRQLPEEGLKFMVYLQKENIIDESGMPKERFSAEFPKEGPSILRIQQVVRGDSAAYFCASSGQGDTEAFFGQGTRLTVV.

The V and J genes are TRBV7-6 and TRBJ1-1; 7 nucleotides align to TRBD1. The CDR3 is 16 amino acids. Germline V gene lookup returns CDR1 SGHVS and CDR2 FNYEAQ. V was clipped by 5 bases and J by 3 bases; unmatched bases: 12. The CDR3 bases are TGTGCCAGCAGCCTACGGGGGGGGGACAGACACACTGAAGCTTTCTTT. Amino acid sequence: CASSLRGGDRHTEAFF.